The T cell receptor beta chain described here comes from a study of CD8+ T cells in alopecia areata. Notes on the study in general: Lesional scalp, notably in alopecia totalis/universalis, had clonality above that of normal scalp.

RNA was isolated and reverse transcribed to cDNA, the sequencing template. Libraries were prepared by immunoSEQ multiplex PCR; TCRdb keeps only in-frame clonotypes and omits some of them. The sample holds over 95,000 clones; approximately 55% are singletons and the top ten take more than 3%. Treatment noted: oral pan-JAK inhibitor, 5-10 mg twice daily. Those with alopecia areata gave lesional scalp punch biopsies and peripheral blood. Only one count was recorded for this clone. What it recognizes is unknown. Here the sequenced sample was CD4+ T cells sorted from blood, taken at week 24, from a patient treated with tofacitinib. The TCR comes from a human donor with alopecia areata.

DNA of the CDR3: TGCGCCAGCAGCTTGGAGGGACCGCCCTACGAGCAGTACTTC. This translates into CASSLEGPPYEQYF. The chain carries TRBV5-1 and TRBJ2-7; D tentatively reads TRBD1 or TRBD2 (5 bases each). Germline V lookup: CDR1 SGHRS, CDR2 YFSETQ. This CDR3 is built from 14 residues. Deletions cut 0 bases from V and 2 bases from J, with 9 bases between.